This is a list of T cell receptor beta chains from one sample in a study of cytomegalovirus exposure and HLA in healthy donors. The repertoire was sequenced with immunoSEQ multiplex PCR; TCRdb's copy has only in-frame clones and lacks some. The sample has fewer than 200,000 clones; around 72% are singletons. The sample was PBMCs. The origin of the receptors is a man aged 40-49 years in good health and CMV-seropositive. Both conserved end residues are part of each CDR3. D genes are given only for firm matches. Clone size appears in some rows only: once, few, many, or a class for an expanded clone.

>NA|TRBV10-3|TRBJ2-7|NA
TGTGCCATCTTGGCAGGAACTCCCATCGAGCAGTACTTC
CAILAGTPIEQYF
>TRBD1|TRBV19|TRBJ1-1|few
TGTGCCAGTAGTCCCCGGGACAGGGGAGGGATGAGGAACACTGAAGCTTTCTTT
CASSPRDRGGMRNTEAFF
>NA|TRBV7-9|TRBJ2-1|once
TGTGCCAGCAGCCCTACGTGGGGACTGAGCTCCTACAATGAGCAGTTCTTC
CASSPTWGLSSYNEQFF
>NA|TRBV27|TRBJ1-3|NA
TGTGCCAGCAGCCCGAGGGCTTCACCGGGAAACACCATATATTTT
CASSPRASPGNTIYF
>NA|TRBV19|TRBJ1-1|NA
TGTGCCACCGAAGGGGGGGCTAAAGGTAGGAGAGCTTTCTTT
CATEGGAKGRRAFF
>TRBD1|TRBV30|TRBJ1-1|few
TGTGCCTGGAGTGAGCCGGGACAGGGACACTATGGGAACACTGAAGCTTTCTTT
CAWSEPGQGHYGNTEAFF
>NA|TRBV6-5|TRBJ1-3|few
TGTGCCAGCACCACCCAGACAGTCTCTGGAAACACCATATATTTT
CASTTQTVSGNTIYF
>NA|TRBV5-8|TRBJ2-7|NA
TGTGCCAGCAGCTTGGGTTTGGGGGGATCCCACGAGCAGTACTTC
CASSLGLGGSHEQYF
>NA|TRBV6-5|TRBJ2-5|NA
TGTGCCAGCAGTTACAGCACCCGTGAAGCCCAGTACTTC
CASSYSTREAQYF
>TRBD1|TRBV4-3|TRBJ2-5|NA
TGCGCCAGCAGCCTCGGGACAGGGGTGGGAGAGACCCAGTACTTC
CASSLGTGVGETQYF
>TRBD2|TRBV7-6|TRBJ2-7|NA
TGTGCCAGCAGCTTAGCCGCAGGACTAGCGGGGGGGACCTACGAGCAGTACTTC
CASSLAAGLAGGTYEQYF
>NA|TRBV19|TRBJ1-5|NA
TGTGCCAGTAGCATGACCAGGGCTCAGCCCCAGCATTTT
CASSMTRAQPQHF
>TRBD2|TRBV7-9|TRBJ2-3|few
TGTGCCAGCAGCGGTAGGAGCGGGGGGATTAGCACAGATACGCAGTATTTT
CASSGRSGGISTDTQYF
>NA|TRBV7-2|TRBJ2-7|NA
TGTGCCAGCAGCCAAAGCCCCAACGAGCAGTACTTC
CASSQSPNEQYF
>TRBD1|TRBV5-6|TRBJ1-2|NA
TGTGCCAGCAGCATGACAGGGGATGATAACTATGGCTACACCTTC
CASSMTGDDNYGYTF
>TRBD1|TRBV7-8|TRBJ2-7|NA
TGTGCCAGCAGCCCAAAGGCAGGACAGGGACCCTACGAGCAGTACTTC
CASSPKAGQGPYEQYF
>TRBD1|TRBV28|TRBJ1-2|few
TGTGCCAGCAGGCTTGACAGGGAAGGCTACACCTTC
CASRLDREGYTF
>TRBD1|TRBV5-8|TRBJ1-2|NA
TGTGCCAGCAGCACCACCGGGACAGGGGCCCGTCGATATGGCTACACCTTC
CASSTTGTGARRYGYTF
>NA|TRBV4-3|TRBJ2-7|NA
TGCGCCAGCAGCCCCTTTACCAGGGATCACGAGCAGCACTTC
CASSPFTRDHEQHF
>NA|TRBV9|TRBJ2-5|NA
TGTGCCAGCAGCGCGGGTTGGGGGGTTAGTGGAGAGACCCAGTACTTC
CASSAGWGVSGETQYF
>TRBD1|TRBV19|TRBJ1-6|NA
TGTGCCAGTAGGGAGACGGACAGGTTCAATTCACCCCTCCACTTT
CASRETDRFNSPLHF
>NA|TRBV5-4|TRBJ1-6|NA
TGTGCCAGCAGCTCTGGGCCGAAAAAACGCCATAATTCACCCCTCCACTTT
CASSSGPKKRHNSPLHF
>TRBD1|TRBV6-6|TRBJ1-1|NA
TGTGCCAGCAGTCCATTGGGACAGGGCGACACTGAAGCTTTCTTT
CASSPLGQGDTEAFF
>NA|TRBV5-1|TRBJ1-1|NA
TGCGCCAGCAGCTACGGGGGGGAGAGAACTTTCTTT
CASSYGGERTFF
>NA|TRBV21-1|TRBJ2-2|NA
TGTGCCAGCAGCAAAGCGCAGGCAGGGTCCAACACCGGGGAGCTGTTTTTT
CASSKAQAGSNTGELFF
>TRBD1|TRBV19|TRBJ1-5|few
TGTGCCAGTAGCACGGACAGGTCTTCGCAGCATTTT
CASSTDRSSQHF
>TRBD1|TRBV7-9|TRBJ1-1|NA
TGTGCCAGCAGCTCCGACAGGGGGCTTGGGGTGTTGGCTTTCTTT
CASSSDRGLGVLAFF
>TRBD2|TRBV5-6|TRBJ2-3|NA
TGTGCCAGCAGCCTCGGACTAGCCGCAGATACGCAGTATTTT
CASSLGLAADTQYF
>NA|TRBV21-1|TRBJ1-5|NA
TGTGCCAGCAGCAAAGTCTCAGGAGGAAAACAGCCCCAGCATTTT
CASSKVSGGKQPQHF
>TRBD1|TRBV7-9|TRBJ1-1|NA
TGTGCCAGCAGCCGCGACAGGGGGCGAGTAGCTTTCTTT
CASSRDRGRVAFF
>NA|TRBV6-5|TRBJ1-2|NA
TGTGCCAGCAGGGGGAGGGACCCTGGGGGCGGCTACACCTTC
CASRGRDPGGGYTF
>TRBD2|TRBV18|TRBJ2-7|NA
TGTGCCAGCTCACCAGCGAGCGGGGACTCCTACGAGCAGTACTTC
CASSPASGDSYEQYF
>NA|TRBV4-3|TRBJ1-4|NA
TGCGCCAGCAGCCCCCGTAAGGGGACTAATGAAAAACTGTTTTTT
CASSPRKGTNEKLFF
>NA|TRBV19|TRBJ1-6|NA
TGTGCCAGTAGTATTGGCCGCGGGGCAGGTGGGAATTCACCCCTCCACTTT
CASSIGRGAGGNSPLHF
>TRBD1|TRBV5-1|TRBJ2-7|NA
TGCGCCAGCAAAAGGGCGCAGGGGGCCTACGAGCAGTACTTC
CASKRAQGAYEQYF
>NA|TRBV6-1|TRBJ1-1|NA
TGTGCCAGCAGTGCTGTGCGGGGCAGGGACACTGAAGCTTTCTTT
CASSAVRGRDTEAFF
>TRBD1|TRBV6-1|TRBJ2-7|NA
TGTGCCAGCAGTGTGTGGACAGGGAATTACGAGCAGTACTTC
CASSVWTGNYEQYF
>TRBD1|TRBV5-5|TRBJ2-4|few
TGTGCCAGCTTGAAGGACAGGGGAAATAACATTCAGTACTTC
CASLKDRGNNIQYF
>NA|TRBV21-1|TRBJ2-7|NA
TGTGCCAGGGCCCAGACCGGACAGGACCACTACGAGCAGTACTTC
CARAQTGQDHYEQYF
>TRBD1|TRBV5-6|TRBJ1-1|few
TGTGCCAGCAGCGGGACCGGACAGGGGAACACTGAAGCTTTCTTT
CASSGTGQGNTEAFF
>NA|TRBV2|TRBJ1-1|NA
TGTGCCAGCAGTGAACTGACAGGTCCCTGGAGGATGAACACTGAAGCTTTCTTT
CASSELTGPWRMNTEAFF
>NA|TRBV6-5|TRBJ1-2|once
TGTGCCAGCAGTTACTCATCGGGGGGGGGCAGGGGCTACACCTTC
CASSYSSGGGRGYTF
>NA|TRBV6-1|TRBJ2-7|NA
TGTGCCAGCAGTGGGAACTGGGACACCTACGAGCAGTACTTC
CASSGNWDTYEQYF
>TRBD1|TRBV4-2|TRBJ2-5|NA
TGTGCCAGCAGCCCCTTGGACAGGGGGCTAATGGAAGAGACCCAGTACTTC
CASSPLDRGLMEETQYF
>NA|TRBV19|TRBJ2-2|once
TGTGCCAGTAGTATAGACCCGGGGAGGAGTAACACCGGGGAGCTGTTTTTT
CASSIDPGRSNTGELFF
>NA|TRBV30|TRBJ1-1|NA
TGTGCCTGGAGGTTTTCAGTGAACACTGAAGCTTTCTTT
CAWRFSVNTEAFF
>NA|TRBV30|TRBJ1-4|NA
TGTGCCTGGAGGGCTTCGGGGGAAAAACTGTTTTTT
CAWRASGEKLFF
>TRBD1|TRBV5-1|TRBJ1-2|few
TGCGCCAGCAGCGCTGACAGGGCTAACTATGGCTACACCTTC
CASSADRANYGYTF
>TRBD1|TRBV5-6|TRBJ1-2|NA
TGTGCCAGCAGCCCTAAACTACAGGGGGGCTATGGCTACACCTTC
CASSPKLQGGYGYTF
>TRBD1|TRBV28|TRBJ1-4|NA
TGTGCCAGCAGTTTAGGCGGGACAGGGGGGGAAAAACTGTTTTTT
CASSLGGTGGEKLFF
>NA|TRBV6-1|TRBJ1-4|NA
TGTGCCAGCAGTGAAGGCGGTCCTAATGAAAAACTGTTTTTT
CASSEGGPNEKLFF
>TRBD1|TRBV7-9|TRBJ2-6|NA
TGTGCCAGCAGCTTCTACCAGGGGGCTGGGGCCAACGTCCTGACTTTC
CASSFYQGAGANVLTF
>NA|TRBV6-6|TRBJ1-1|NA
TGTGCCAGCAACCCACGGGGAATCTATACTGAAGCTTTCTTT
CASNPRGIYTEAFF
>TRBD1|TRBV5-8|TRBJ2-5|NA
TGTGCCAGCCGATCGGACAGGGGGCCGGAGACCCAGTACTTC
CASRSDRGPETQYF
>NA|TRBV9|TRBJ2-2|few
TGTGCCAGCAGCGCCGCGGAGGGGTTAATCGGGGAGCTGTTTTTT
CASSAAEGLIGELFF
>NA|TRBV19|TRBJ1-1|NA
TGTGCCAGTAGTATCACTCTTCCCACTGAAGCTTTCTTT
CASSITLPTEAFF
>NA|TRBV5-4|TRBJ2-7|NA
TGTGCCAGCAGCCCGCTACAGGGGGGGGCGTACGAGCAGTACTTC
CASSPLQGGAYEQYF